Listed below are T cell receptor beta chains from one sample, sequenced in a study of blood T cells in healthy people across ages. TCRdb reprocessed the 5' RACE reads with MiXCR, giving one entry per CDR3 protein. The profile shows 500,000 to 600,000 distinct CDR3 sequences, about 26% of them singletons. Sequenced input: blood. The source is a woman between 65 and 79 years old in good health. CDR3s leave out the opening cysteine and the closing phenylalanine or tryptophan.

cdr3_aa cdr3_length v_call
ASSLVPRTSRRQTYTDTQY 19 TRBV7-2
ASSLTGGPRETQY 13 TRBV7-7
ASTYNSGKETQY 12 TRBV5-1
ASSPTDPATYEQY 13 TRBV10-2
SARVRARSGGAGEQF 15 TRBV20-1
ASRGIGEGVETQY 13 TRBV5-6
ASSQDPTRTYNEQF 14 TRBV4-1
ASSVGLARTSTDTQY 15 TRBV9
SAGGNSYEQY 10 TRBV20-1
ASSSPTGHERY 11 TRBV21-1
ASSQGATSSYEQY 13 TRBV3-1
ASSQDLSGSHTDTQY 15 TRBV4-2
SAGPLAGLSTDTQY 14 TRBV20-1
ASSKTENT 8 TRBV2
ASSSGGTSGANVLT 14 TRBV7-9
ASSKGTGENSPLH 13 TRBV5-1
AISESGTDSLAENIQY 16 TRBV10-3
ASSAFGEGLNEQF 13 TRBV7-9
SPSGSYGYT 9 TRBV29-1
ASSLAGGFNEKLF 13 TRBV7-2
ASSLETGGHKPQH 13 TRBV12-3/TRBV12-4
ASSSEGSWRGETQY 14 TRBV6-1
ASRQVGAREDTQY 13 TRBV7-2
ASSTDGGQETQY 12 TRBV7-2
ASSRPGNTIY 10 TRBV7-9
SVTGQGSGKLL 11 TRBV29-1
SATHAQTVGMNTEAF 15 TRBV20-1